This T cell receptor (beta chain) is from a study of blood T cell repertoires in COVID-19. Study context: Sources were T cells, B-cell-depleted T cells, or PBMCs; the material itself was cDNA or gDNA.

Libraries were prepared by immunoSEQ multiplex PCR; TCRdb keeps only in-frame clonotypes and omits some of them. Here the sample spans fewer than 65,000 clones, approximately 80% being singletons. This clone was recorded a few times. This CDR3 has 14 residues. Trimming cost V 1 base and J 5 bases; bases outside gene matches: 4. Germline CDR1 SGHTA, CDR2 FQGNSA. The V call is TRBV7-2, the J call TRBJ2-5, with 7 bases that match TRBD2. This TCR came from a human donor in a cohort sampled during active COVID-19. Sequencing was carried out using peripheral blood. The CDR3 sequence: CASSLVSGGETQYF. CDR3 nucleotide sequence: TGTGCCAGCAGCTTAGTCTCGGGGGGTGAGACCCAGTACTTC.